What follows are 29 T cell receptor beta chains derived from one specimen sequenced in a study of cytomegalovirus exposure and HLA in healthy donors (TCRdb year 2017). Preparation of the library involved the immunoSEQ multiplex PCR assay. For the multiplex PCR, a mixture combining 60 forward primers for TCR Vbeta segments and 13 reverse primers for TCR Jbeta segments was used. The immuneACCESS repertoire file appears here via TCRdb, limited to in-frame rearrangements. These files lack a portion of the clones; in checked studies, under half of the deficit traces to unresolved V genes, and the cause of the others is not known. The sample table contains 63,000 or so clones; only one count was recorded for around 72% of them. The leading ten clones occupy just under 7.5% of the sample. Sequencing input: PBMCs. These receptors were collected from a woman between 25 and 40 years old in good health and CMV-seropositive.

V usage is TRBV9 and J usage is TRBJ2-5, with D hard to call. This CDR3 region has 13 residues. CDR1 and CDR2 (germline): SGDLS, YYNGEE. Trimming stripped 3 bases from V and 7 bases from J, with 13 bases between. The CDR3 nucleotides read TGTGCCAGCAGCGAAGACCCCTCGGGGACCCAGTACTTC. Translated, it gives CASSEDPSGTQYF.

The chain is built from TRBV5-6 and TRBJ2-2, with 7 bases identical to TRBD1. The CDR3 sequence is 15 residues long. Germline CDR1 reads SGHDT; CDR2 reads YYEEEE. J was trimmed by 2 bases and V by 4 bases; bases with no gene match: 5. The CDR3 loop is CASSPDRANTGELFF. The CDR3 DNA follows: TGTGCCAGCAGCCCCGACAGGGCTAACACCGGGGAGCTGTTTTTT.

The rearrangement joins TRBV28 to TRBJ2-1; possible D gene TRBD2, 7 bases. V gave up 2 bases and J gave up 4 bases, with 12 bases separating them. This CDR3 is 15 amino acids long. Per the germline V gene, CDR1 is MDHEN and CDR2 is SYDVKM. In nucleotides, the CDR3 is TGTGCCAGCAGTTTAAGGGGGGAGGGATACAATGAGCAGTTCTTC. Translated, it gives CASSLRGEGYNEQFF.

The V gene is TRBV6-1, the J gene TRBJ1-3; a weak D match, TRBD1 (6 bases). CDR1 MNHNS and CDR2 SASEGT come from the germline V gene. Trimming left V 4 bases short and J 0 bases short, with 13 bases between. This CDR3 has 16 residues. The chain's CDR3 is CASSGGQISSGNTIYF. The CDR3 bases are TGTGCCAGCAGTGGTGGACAGATCAGCTCTGGAAACACCATATATTTT.

V usage is TRBV10-3 and J usage is TRBJ2-7; a possible D gene is TRBD1 (5 bases). Germline V gene sequence: CDR1 ENHRY, CDR2 SYGVKD. This CDR3 has 14 amino acids. V lost 11 bases and J lost 1, with 18 bases in between. The CDR3 DNA sequence: TGTGCCTCTAGGGGAATAGGGGATTCCTACGAGCAGTACTTC. As protein: CASRGIGDSYEQYF.

The J gene is TRBJ1-5, the V gene TRBV7-8; TRBD1 aligns across 9 bases. The trim removed 1 base at V and 5 bases at J, leaving 0 bases unmatched. This CDR3 is 14 amino acids long. Germline CDR1 reads SGHVS; CDR2 reads FQNEAQ. This chain's CDR3 is CASSLGQGDQPQHF. CDR3 nucleotides: TGTGCCAGCAGCTTAGGACAGGGGGATCAGCCCCAGCATTTT.

The chain carries TRBV7-9 and TRBJ1-4, with 7 bases fitting TRBD1. V was clipped by 5 bases and J by 8 bases; unmatched bases: 11. The germline V gene has CDR1 SEHNR and CDR2 FQNEAQ (reference sequence). The CDR3 consists of 15 residues. In nucleotides, the CDR3 is TGTGCCAGCAGCCTTACGACAGGGACGTTCGAAAAACTGTTTTTT. Protein product: CASSLTTGTFEKLFF.

The chain is built from TRBV20-1 and TRBJ2-1; D gene uncertain. Germline CDR1 DFQATT, CDR2 SNEGSKA (reference sequence). V lost 3 bases to trimming and J lost 10 bases, with 10 bases between them. This CDR3 is 11 amino acids long. The CDR3 is CSARLIVEQFF. The CDR3 DNA is TGCAGTGCTAGGTTAATCGTGGAGCAGTTCTTC.

This clone came up once. No conserved phenylalanine or tryptophan ends this CDR3, so it is likely a read error. The chain has TRBV27 and TRBJ1-6, with D possibly being TRBD1 (5 bases). V lost 2 bases, J lost 5 bases, and 16 bases lay in between. CDR3 length: 17 amino acids. CDR1 and CDR2 from the germline V gene are MNHEY and SMNVEV (reference sequence). CDR3 DNA: TGTGCCAGCAGTTTAGGGGTGGAGGGGACGGATAATTCACCCCTCCACTCT. Translated: CASSLGVEGTDNSPLHS.

The CDR3 loop reads CASSLTTRHNEQFF. CDR3 in DNA: TGTGCCAGCAGTTTAACTACTCGCCACAATGAGCAGTTCTTC. The chain combines TRBV27 with TRBJ2-1; unclear D gene. This CDR3 contains 14 residues. V lost 2 bases and J 5 bases, leaving 10 bases between the germline ends. Per the germline V gene, CDR1 is MNHEY and CDR2 is SMNVEV (reference sequence).

This clone occurred many times. Here the CDR3 reads CASSLGAGGGSPLHF. CDR3 nucleotides: TGTGCCAGCAGTTTAGGGGCAGGGGGCGGTTCACCCCTCCACTTT. This rearrangement joins TRBV27 to TRBJ1-6; 8 bases match TRBD1. In germline, CDR1 is MNHEY, CDR2 SMNVEV (reference sequence). The CDR3 consists of 15 residues. V lost 2 bases, J lost 9 bases, and 6 bases stayed unmatched.

The chain couples TRBV5-6 to TRBJ2-3, with 7 bases matching TRBD1. Germline CDR1 and CDR2: SGHDT and YYEEEE. The trim removed 4 bases at V and 1 base at J, leaving 6 bases unmatched. The CDR3 is 15 amino acids. CDR3 amino acids: CASSIRTGGTDTQYF. CDR3 DNA: TGTGCCAGCAGCATCAGAACAGGGGGCACAGATACGCAGTATTTT.

V gene TRBV25-1 combines with J gene TRBJ1-2, with TRBD1 identical over 7 bases. This CDR3 region has 12 residues. The junction had 4 bases not matched to a gene; V was cut back by 6 bases and J by 6 bases. Germline CDR1 and CDR2: MGHDK and SYGVNS. The CDR3 nucleotides are TGTGCCAGCAGGGCAGGGGGAAATGGCTACACCTTC. This gives the protein CASRAGGNGYTF.

This rearrangement joins TRBV25-1 to TRBJ2-5; TRBD2 matches at 9 bases. Germline V gives CDR1 MGHDK, CDR2 SYGVNS. CDR3 length equals 18 residues. The J segment lost 5 bases and the V segment lost 3 bases, leaving 16 bases of the junction unmatched. This chain's CDR3 is CASSERLAEPWASETQYF. The CDR3, as DNA: TGTGCCAGCAGTGAGCGACTAGCGGAACCCTGGGCTTCGGAGACCCAGTACTTC.

V is TRBV4-2 and J is TRBJ2-3; the match to TRBD2 covers 12 bases. The V gene end was trimmed by 0 bases and the J gene end by 0 bases; junction bases not matched to a gene: 7. The CDR3 is made up of 19 amino acids. Germline CDR1 reads LGHNA; CDR2 reads YNFKEQ. The CDR3 loop is CASSQERTSGTTSTDTQYF. Here the CDR3 DNA reads TGTGCCAGCAGCCAAGAAAGGACTAGCGGGACCACTAGCACAGATACGCAGTATTTT.

The chain combines TRBV11-2 with TRBJ2-5; the match to TRBD1 covers 7 bases. J lost 1 base, V lost 5 bases, and 4 bases had no gene match. This CDR3 is 14 amino acids long. CDR1 and CDR2 (germline): SGHAT, FQNNGV. The chain's CDR3 is CASSHGDSQETQYF. In nucleotides, the CDR3 is TGTGCCAGCAGCCACGGGGACAGCCAAGAGACCCAGTACTTC.

The V gene is TRBV27, the J gene TRBJ2-3, with a weak D call TRBD1 (6 bases). Germline loops: CDR1 MNHEY, CDR2 SMNVEV (reference sequence). Trimming removed 2 bases at V and 1 base at J, with 16 bases between. This CDR3 region has 17 residues. The CDR3: CASSLGLPGAGTDTQYF. The CDR3 bases are TGTGCCAGCAGTTTAGGTTTACCAGGGGCCGGCACAGATACGCAGTATTTT.

The J gene is TRBJ1-5, the V gene TRBV28, with no clear D. The CDR3 sequence is 11 residues long. Germline CDR1 MDHEN, CDR2 SYDVKM. The V gene lost 6 bases and the J gene lost 8 bases, with 8 bases spanning the gap. This CDR3 is CASSRSEPQHF. The CDR3 region has the DNA TGTGCCAGCAGCCGGTCGGAGCCCCAGCATTTT. Looking up the rest from reference TRBV28 and TRBJ1-5 gives the full variable domain: DVKVTQSSRYLVKRTGEKVFLECVQDMDHENMFWYRQDPGLGLRLIYFSYDVKMKEKGDIPEGYSVSREKKERFSLILESASTNQTSMYLCASSRSEPQHFGDGTRLSIL.

The rearrangement links TRBV20-1 to TRBJ2-7; TRBD1 is a possible D gene (5 bases). CDR1 and CDR2 (germline): DFQATT, SNEGSKA (reference sequence). V was clipped by 6 bases and J by 2 bases, with 8 bases between them. This CDR3 is built from 11 residues. The CDR3 protein is CSAKQAYEQYF. DNA of the CDR3: TGCAGTGCAAAACAGGCCTACGAGCAGTACTTC.

This clone appeared a single time. The chain recombines TRBV12-5 with TRBJ2-1, with 12 bases matching TRBD2. CDR3 size: 16 residues. V was pared by 0 bases and J by 6 bases, with 3 bases of the junction left unmatched. CDR1 is LGHNT, CDR2 FRNRAP, per germline. The CDR3 loop is CASGLVLAGGLNEQFF. CDR3 DNA sequence: TGTGCTAGTGGTTTGGTACTAGCGGGAGGTCTCAATGAGCAGTTCTTC.

The J gene is TRBJ2-7, the V gene TRBV6-1, with D perhaps TRBD1 (5 bases). Germline V gene data show CDR1 as MNHNS and CDR2 as SASEGT. The CDR3 is 13 amino acids. Trimming pared 4 bases from V and 6 bases from J, leaving 13 bases between. The CDR3 region is CASSASTVAEQYF. The CDR3 nucleotides read TGTGCCAGCAGTGCCTCGACAGTCGCCGAGCAGTACTTC.

The V and J genes are TRBV7-3 and TRBJ1-1, with 7 bases aligning to TRBD1. Germline CDR1 is SGHTA and CDR2 is FQGTGA. The length of the CDR3 is 15 residues. Germline trimming cut 5 bases from V and 0 bases from J; bases unmatched to any gene: 6. The CDR3 is CASSVRGPVNTEAFF. CDR3 nucleotide sequence: TGTGCCAGCAGCGTTAGGGGGCCCGTGAACACTGAAGCTTTCTTT.

The genes are TRBV28 and TRBJ1-3, with no clear D. Per germline, CDR1 MDHEN and CDR2 SYDVKM. V lost 3 bases to trimming and J lost 0 bases, with 6 bases between them. The CDR3 totals 14 residues. Written as DNA, the CDR3 is TGTGCCAGCAGTTTGGGCATCTCTGGAAACACCATATATTTT. This sequence encodes CASSLGISGNTIYF.

The gene calls are TRBV6-1 and TRBJ1-1, with D uncertain. The CDR3 totals 14 residues. Germline V gene sequence: CDR1 MNHNS, CDR2 SASEGT. V lost 3 bases and J 3 bases, leaving 11 bases between the germline ends. This CDR3 is CASSDKGVHTEAFF. The CDR3 DNA follows: TGTGCCAGCAGTGATAAGGGAGTTCACACTGAAGCTTTCTTT.

This clone was recorded a few times. The rearrangement links TRBV5-1 to TRBJ1-1; 11 bases map to TRBD1. Germline trimming cut 5 bases from V and 5 bases from J; bases unmatched to any gene: 8. From germline, CDR1 is SGHRS and CDR2 YFSETQ. There are 15 residues in the CDR3. This CDR3 is CASSTDRGRDTEAFF. The CDR3 coding sequence is TGCGCCAGCAGTACGGACAGGGGGCGGGATACTGAAGCTTTCTTT.

This clone has more than one count but fewer than ten. The V and J genes are TRBV5-1 and TRBJ2-7, with D maybe TRBD2 (5 bases). V lost 4 bases and J lost 0, with 5 bases in between. The CDR3 extends over 12 amino acids. CDR1 is SGHRS and CDR2 is YFSETQ in the germline V gene. For the CDR3, the DNA is TGCGCCAGCAGCGGGAGCTCCTACGAGCAGTACTTC. Its translation: CASSGSSYEQYF.

V gene TRBV27 combines with J gene TRBJ2-7; 7 nucleotides match TRBD1. In germline, CDR1 is MNHEY, CDR2 SMNVEV (reference sequence). The CDR3 is made up of 14 amino acids. The ends lost 5 bases at V and 2 bases at J; junction bases unmatched: 6. The CDR3 protein is CASSPGQPPYEQYF. The CDR3 bases are TGTGCCAGCAGTCCGGGACAGCCCCCCTACGAGCAGTACTTC.

This rearrangement joins TRBV30 to TRBJ2-1; 12 bases are shared with TRBD2. V shed 3 bases and J 7 bases; nucleotides not matched to a gene: 4. Germline loops: CDR1 GTSNPN, CDR2 SVGIG (reference sequence). The CDR3 loop spans 14 amino acids. CDR3 nucleotides: TGTGCCTGGAGGACTAGCGGGAGCGGGAATGAGCAGTTCTTC. The encoded protein is CAWRTSGSGNEQFF. Drawing the rest from reference TRBV30 and TRBJ2-1, the complete variable domain is SQTIHQWPATLVQPVGSPLSLECTVEGTSNPNLYWYRQAAGRGLQLLFYSVGIGQISSEVPQNLSASRPQDRQFILSSKKLLLSDSGFYLCAWRTSGSGNEQFFGPGTRLTVL.

This clone occurred a few times. The chain carries TRBV2 and TRBJ2-7, with D possibly TRBD1 on 6 matching bases. The CDR3 covers 13 residues. Per the germline V gene, CDR1 is SNHLY and CDR2 is FYNNEI. Trimming removed 1 base at V and 2 bases at J, with 6 bases between. For the CDR3, the DNA is TGTGCCAGCAGTGAAGGGACAGCCTACGAGCAGTACTTC. Its protein product is CASSEGTAYEQYF.